The 10 T cell receptor beta chains given below trace back to one sample, sequenced in a study of CD8 T cells in ankylosing spondylitis (TCRdb year 2017). Receptor amplification or capture employed 5' RACE. The sequencer was an Illumina HiSeq 2500. TCRdb handled the public reads itself, with Q25 trimming in fastp and clone calling in MiXCR, and kept productive beta chains. Each entry is one CDR3 protein sequence, shown with its most common DNA and genes. This sample comprises roughly 450,000 distinct CDR3 sequences, 20% to 30% of them detected only once. Roughly 1% of the sample is taken by the ten largest. Which antigens these TCRs recognize remains unknown. The paper's findings and limits, for the study overall: A TCR beta motif of about eight highly homologous amino acid variants appeared characteristic of blood from ankylosing spondylitis patients.

Sequencing was performed on blood, either unsorted or a sorted T cell fraction (not recorded which). Receptors originate from a male donor with ankylosing spondylitis.

This clonotype was observed a few times. V usage is TRBV5-1 and J usage is TRBJ2-1, with D perhaps TRBD2 (7 bases). Germline V gene lookup returns CDR1 SGHRS and CDR2 YFSETQ. V was cut by 4 bases and J by 7 bases, with 15 bases left in between. The CDR3 covers 14 residues. The CDR3 loop reads CASSTGTTENEQFF. CDR3 bases: TGCGCCAGCAGCACAGGGACTACCGAAAATGAGCAGTTCTTC. Combining the CDR3 with reference TRBV5-1 and TRBJ2-1 gives the whole variable domain KAGVTQTPRYLIKTRGQQVTLSCSPISGHRSVSWYQQTPGQGLQFLFEYFSETQRNKGNFPGRFSGRQFSNSRSEMNVSTLELGDSALYLCASSTGTTENEQFFGPGTRLTVL.

The chain recombines TRBV7-2 with TRBJ2-7, with a possible D match to TRBD1 (5 bases). This CDR3 has 16 amino acids. Germline values: CDR1 SGHTA, CDR2 FQGNSA. V lost 0 bases and J 2 bases, leaving 14 bases between the germline ends. For the CDR3, the DNA is TGTGCCAGCAGCTTAGCTGTTTTACAGGATACCTACGAGCAGTACTTC. Amino acids: CASSLAVLQDTYEQYF.

This clonotype was detected a few times. This chain connects TRBV3-1 to TRBJ2-3, with D uncertain. This CDR3 has 16 residues. Germline lookup yields CDR1 LGHDT and CDR2 YNNKEL (reference sequence). Deletions cut 1 base from V and 4 bases from J, with 15 bases between. This chain's CDR3 is CASSQVGVRAPDTQYF. CDR3 sequence (DNA): TGTGCCAGCAGCCAAGTCGGCGTTAGAGCACCAGATACGCAGTATTTT.

The V and J genes are TRBV24-1 and TRBJ2-1; 10 bases map to TRBD1. CDR1 and CDR2 (germline): KGHDR, SFDVKD. The CDR3 loop spans 15 amino acids. The ends lost 12 bases at V and 8 bases at J; junction bases unmatched: 15. This CDR3 is CASSGGTGVLDEQFF. The CDR3 DNA follows: TGTGCCTCCTCCGGGGGGACAGGGGTTCTGGATGAGCAGTTCTTC.

The chain joins TRBV5-1 to TRBJ2-7; possible D gene TRBD2, 5 bases. The CDR3 runs 13 residues. V lost 4 bases and J 7 bases, leaving 15 bases between the germline ends. Germline V gives CDR1 SGHRS, CDR2 YFSETQ. In DNA form, the CDR3 reads TGCGCCAGCAGCATAAGCCGGGATACTGAGCAGTACTTC. Translated: CASSISRDTEQYF.

This clonotype was seen ten or more times. V is TRBV4-1 and J is TRBJ2-5; possible D gene TRBD1, 5 bases. CDR3 size: 17 residues. The germline V gene has CDR1 MGHRA and CDR2 YSYEKL. V was pared by 1 base and J by 4 bases, with 19 bases between. The CDR3 coding sequence is TGCGCCAGCAGCCAAGGAGCAAGGCAGGGTGGTTTAGAGACCCAGTACTTC. This sequence encodes CASSQGARQGGLETQYF.

This chain uses TRBV20-1 with TRBJ2-5; D not certain. The ends were cut back, 3 bases at V and 2 bases at J, with 13 bases in the middle. Germline V gives CDR1 DFQATT, CDR2 SNEGSKA (reference sequence). The CDR3 has 14 amino acids. This CDR3 reads CSASPYALQETQYF. In DNA, the CDR3 is TGCAGTGCTAGTCCCTACGCGCTACAAGAGACCCAGTACTTC.

J is TRBJ1-5 and V is TRBV7-6, with 7 bases matching TRBD1. V lost 1 base and J lost 6; bases outside the gene matches: 6. The CDR3 contains 15 residues. Germline CDR1 and CDR2: SGHVS and FNYEAQ. The CDR3 reads CASSLGGRQGQPQHF. The DNA of the CDR3 is TGTGCCAGCAGCTTAGGCGGGAGACAGGGTCAGCCCCAGCATTTT. The variable domain in full, completed from reference TRBV7-6 and TRBJ1-5, reads GAGVSQSPRYKVTKRGQDVALRCDPISGHVSLYWYRQALGQGPEFLTYFNYEAQQDKSGLPNDRFSAERPEGSISTLTIQRTEQRDSAMYRCASSLGGRQGQPQHFGDGTRLSIL.

J is TRBJ2-3 and V is TRBV5-1; D uncertain. CDR3 length equals 14 residues. V lost 6 bases and J 1 base, leaving 12 bases between the germline ends. Per the germline V gene, CDR1 is SGHRS and CDR2 is YFSETQ. The CDR3 DNA follows: TGCGCCAGCACACTGTCAGTAGGCACAGATACGCAGTATTTT. This sequence encodes CASTLSVGTDTQYF.

CDR3 bases: TGTGCCAGCAGTTTGCCCCGGACCGGCGGACCCCTCCACTTT. This codes for CASSLPRTGGPLHF. The rearrangement uses TRBV28 and TRBJ1-6; D gene uncertain. Germline loops: CDR1 MDHEN, CDR2 SYDVKM. The V end was cut by 3 bases, the J end by 12 bases, with 15 bases between. The CDR3 totals 14 residues.